This paragraph reports one TCR beta chain. Healthy donors constituted the controls, which were matched for age and sex. TEMRA cells were FACS-enriched, while CD8+ and CD4+ T cells were negatively isolated. These data are taken from a study of CD8 T cells in Susac syndrome. RNA was extracted with the RNeasy kit, and a quantity of roughly 0.5 to 1 ug was reverse transcribed using random hexamers. Amplification of TCR beta CDR3 across 54 Vbeta and 13 Jbeta was performed with immunoSEQ multiplex PCR. From the immunoSEQ multiplex PCR reads, TCRdb called clonotypes with MiXCR, one entry per CDR3 protein. The repertoire includes around 190,000 distinct CDR3 sequences, about 95% of them detected once, and approximately 0.1% sits in the top ten. Germline V gives CDR1 KGHSH, CDR2 LQKENI. Trimming took off 2 bases at V and 0 bases at J, with 4 bases between the two ends. This CDR3 is 13 amino acids long.

The sample consisted of CD4+ T cells from PBMCs. The chain has TRBV18 and TRBJ2-5; D ambiguous. This TCR came from a human donor in good health. In DNA form, the CDR3 reads TGTGCCAGCTCACCAGAGTACCAAGAGACCCAGTACTTC. It encodes CASSPEYQETQYF.